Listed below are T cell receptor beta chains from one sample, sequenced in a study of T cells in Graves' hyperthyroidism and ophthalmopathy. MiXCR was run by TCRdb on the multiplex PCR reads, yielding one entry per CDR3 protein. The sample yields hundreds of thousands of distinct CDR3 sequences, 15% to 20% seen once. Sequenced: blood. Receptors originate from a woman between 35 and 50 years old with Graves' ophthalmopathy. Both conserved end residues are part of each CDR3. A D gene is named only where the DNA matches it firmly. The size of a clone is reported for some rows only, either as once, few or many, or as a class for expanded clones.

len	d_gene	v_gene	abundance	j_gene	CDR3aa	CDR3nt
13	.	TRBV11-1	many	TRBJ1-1	CASSLSPDAEAFF	TGTGCCAGCAGCTTATCTCCCGACGCTGAAGCTTTCTTT
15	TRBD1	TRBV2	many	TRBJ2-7	CASRLHRDRAYEQYF	TGTGCCAGCAGATTACACCGGGACAGAGCCTACGAGCAGTACTTC
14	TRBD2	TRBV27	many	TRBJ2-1	CASSAGLAGNEQFF	TGTGCCAGCAGTGCGGGACTAGCGGGTAATGAGCAGTTCTTC
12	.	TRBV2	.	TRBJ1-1	CASRRDLTEAFF	TGTGCCAGCAGGAGGGATCTCACTGAAGCTTTCTTT
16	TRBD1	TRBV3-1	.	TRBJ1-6	CASSHGTGGLRSPLHF	TGTGCCAGCAGCCACGGGACAGGCGGTCTACGTTCACCCCTCCACTTT
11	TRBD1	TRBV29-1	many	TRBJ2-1	CSLDRVDEQFF	TGCAGCCTGGACAGGGTCGATGAGCAGTTCTTC
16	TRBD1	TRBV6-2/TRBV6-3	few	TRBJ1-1	CASQGPYRGMESGAFF	TGTGCCAGCCAGGGACCTTACAGGGGGATGGAATCTGGAGCTTTCTTT
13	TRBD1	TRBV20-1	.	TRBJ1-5	CSAISGGTQPQHF	TGCAGTGCTATATCAGGGGGGACTCAGCCCCAGCATTTT
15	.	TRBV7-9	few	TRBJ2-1	CASSLRGHSYNEQFF	TGTGCCAGCAGCTTGCGGGGGCACTCCTACAATGAGCAGTTCTTC
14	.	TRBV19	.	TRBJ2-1	CATQSWGAGNEQFF	TGTGCCACCCAGAGCTGGGGGGCAGGTAATGAGCAGTTCTTC
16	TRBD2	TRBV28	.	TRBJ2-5	CASSLRLAGVQETQYF	TGTGCCAGCAGTTTAAGGCTAGCGGGAGTGCAAGAGACCCAGTACTTC
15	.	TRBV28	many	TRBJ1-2	CASSLGHARVYGYTF	TGTGCCAGCAGTTTAGGTCACGCCAGGGTCTATGGCTACACCTTC
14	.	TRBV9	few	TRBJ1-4	CASSVEPGDEKLFF	TGTGCCAGCAGCGTGGAGCCGGGGGATGAAAAACTGTTTTTT
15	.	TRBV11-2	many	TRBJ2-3	CASSFGGGPPQTQYF	TGTGCCAGCAGCTTTGGGGGGGGCCCCCCTCAGACGCAGTATTTT
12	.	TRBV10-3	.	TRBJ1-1	CAIQGSSAEAFF	TGTGCCATTCAGGGGAGTAGCGCTGAAGCTTTCTTT
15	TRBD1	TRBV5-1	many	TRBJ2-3	CASSAGQGAADTQYF	TGCGCCAGCAGCGCCGGACAGGGGGCCGCAGATACGCAGTATTTT
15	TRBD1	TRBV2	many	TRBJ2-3	CASSGGRGPADTQYF	TGTGCCAGCAGTGGGGGCAGGGGGCCCGCAGATACGCAGTATTTT
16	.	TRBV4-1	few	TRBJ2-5	CASSQDSGLVVETQYF	TGCGCCAGCAGCCAAGACTCCGGGCTAGTCGTGGAGACCCAGTACTTC
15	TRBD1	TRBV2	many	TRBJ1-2	CASSALGTGYYGYTF	TGTGCCAGCAGTGCCCTCGGGACAGGTTATTATGGCTACACCTTC
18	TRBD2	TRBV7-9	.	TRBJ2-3	CASSSPPSGRGASDTQYF	TGTGCCAGCAGCTCCCCCCCGTCGGGGCGGGGGGCCTCAGATACGCAGTATTTT
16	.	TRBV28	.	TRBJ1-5	CASSPRQLLKGQPRHF	TGTGCCAGCAGCCCTCGACAGCTACTAAAGGGTCAGCCCCGACATTTT
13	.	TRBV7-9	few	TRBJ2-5	CASSLEGMTGLYF	TGTGCCAGCAGCTTAGAGGGAATGACAGGCCTGTACTTC
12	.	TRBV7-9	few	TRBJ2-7	CASSPGALWQYF	TGTGCCAGCAGCCCGGGAGCTCTTTGGCAGTACTTC
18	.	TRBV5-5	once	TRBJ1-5	CASSLVSGPGVSNQPQHF	TGTGCCAGCAGCTTAGTATCAGGGCCTGGCGTAAGCAATCAGCCCCAGCATTTT
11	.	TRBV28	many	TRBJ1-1	CASSSYSEAFF	TGTGCCAGCAGTTCTTACAGTGAAGCTTTCTTT
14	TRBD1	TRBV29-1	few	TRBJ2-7	CSVDLGQGSYEQYF	TGCAGCGTTGACTTGGGACAGGGCTCCTACGAGCAGTACTTC
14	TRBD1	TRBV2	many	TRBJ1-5	CAAKRQGWDQPQHF	TGTGCCGCGAAGAGACAGGGGTGGGATCAGCCCCAGCATTTT
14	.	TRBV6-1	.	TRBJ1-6	CASRGGGGNSPLHF	TGTGCCAGCAGGGGGGGGGGCGGTAATTCACCCCTCCACTTT
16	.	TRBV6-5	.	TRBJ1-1	CASSYRTLDRWTEAFF	TGTGCCAGCAGTTACAGAACACTGGATCGGTGGACTGAAGCTTTCTTT
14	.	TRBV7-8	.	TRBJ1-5	CASSRVGGDQPQHF	TGTGCCAGCAGCCGCGTCGGGGGGGACCAGCCCCAGCATTTT
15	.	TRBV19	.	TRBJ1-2	CASSMERGASYGYTF	TGTGCCAGTAGTATGGAGAGGGGGGCCTCGTATGGCTACACCTTC
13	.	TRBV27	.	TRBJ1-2	CASSLSGGYGYTF	TGTGCCAGCAGTTTAAGCGGCGGCTATGGCTACACCTTC
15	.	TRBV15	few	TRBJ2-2	CATSRELFSTGELFF	TGTGCCACCAGCAGAGAACTCTTTTCCACCGGGGAGCTGTTTTTT
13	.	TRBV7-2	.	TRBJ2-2	CAGSLGVLGELFF	TGTGCCGGCAGCTTAGGGGTTTTGGGGGAGCTGTTTTTT
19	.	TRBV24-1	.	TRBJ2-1	CATSDLSPNRGGTGNEQFF	TGTGCCACCAGTGATCTCTCCCCCAACCGGGGCGGGACGGGCAATGAGCAGTTCTTC
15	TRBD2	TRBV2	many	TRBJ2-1	CAIIGASGGINEQFF	TGTGCCATCATCGGGGCCTCGGGAGGGATCAATGAGCAGTTCTTC
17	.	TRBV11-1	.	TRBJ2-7	CASSLPEWQGGYYEQYF	TGTGCCAGCAGCCTACCTGAGTGGCAGGGGGGATATTACGAGCAGTACTTC
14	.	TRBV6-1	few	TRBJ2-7	CASSQKPGAGEQYF	TGTGCCAGCAGTCAAAAACCGGGAGCAGGAGAGCAGTACTTC
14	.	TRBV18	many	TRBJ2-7	CASSPRGATYEQYF	TGTGCCAGCTCACCTCGAGGGGCCACCTACGAGCAGTACTTC
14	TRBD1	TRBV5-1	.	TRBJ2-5	CASNSESGGGTQYF	TGCGCCAGCAACTCCGAGTCAGGGGGCGGGACCCAGTACTTC
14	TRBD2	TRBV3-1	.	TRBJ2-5	CASSQGAGGGTQYF	TGTGCCAGCAGCCAAGGAGCGGGAGGAGGGACCCAGTACTTC
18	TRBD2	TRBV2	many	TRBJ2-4	CASRGLAEFLLAKNIQYF	TGTGCCAGCAGAGGACTAGCGGAATTTCTTCTAGCCAAAAACATTCAGTACTTC
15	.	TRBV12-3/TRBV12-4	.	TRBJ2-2	CASSPGGGPAGEPFF	TGTGCCAGCAGTCCTGGAGGGGGCCCGGCCGGGGAGCCGTTTTTT
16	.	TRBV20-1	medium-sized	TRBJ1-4	CSARDAQEWTNEKLFF	TGCAGTGCTAGAGATGCCCAGGAGTGGACTAATGAAAAACTGTTTTTT
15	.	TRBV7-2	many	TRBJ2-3	CASSLGLTPPDTQYF	TGTGCCAGCAGCCTGGGGCTAACCCCTCCAGATACGCAGTATTTT
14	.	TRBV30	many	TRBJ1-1	CAWSVFAMNTEAFF	TGTGCCTGGAGTGTATTCGCCATGAACACTGAAGCTTTCTTT
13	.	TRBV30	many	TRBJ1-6	CACGRVATSPLHF	TGTGCCTGTGGGAGGGTAGCGACTTCACCCCTCCACTTT
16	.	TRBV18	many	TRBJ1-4	CASSPQDSATNEKLFF	TGTGCCAGCTCACCACAGGACAGTGCAACTAATGAAAAACTGTTTTTT
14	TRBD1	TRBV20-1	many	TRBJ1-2	CSARESGTAYGYTF	TGCAGTGCTAGAGAAAGTGGGACAGCCTATGGCTACACCTTC
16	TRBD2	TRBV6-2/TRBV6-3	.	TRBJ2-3	CASKAQSGSTTDTQYF	TGTGCCAGCAAGGCCCAAAGCGGGAGCACCACAGATACGCAGTATTTT
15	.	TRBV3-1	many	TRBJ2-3	CASSLLGDSTDTQYF	TGTGCCAGCAGCCTCCTCGGGGACAGCACAGATACGCAGTATTTT
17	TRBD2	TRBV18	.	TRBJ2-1	CASSPRTSGSIYNEQFF	TGTGCCAGCTCACCCAGGACTAGCGGGAGTATCTACAATGAGCAGTTCTTC
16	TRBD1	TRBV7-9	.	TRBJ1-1	CASIVYGTGVNTEAFF	TGTGCCAGCATCGTCTACGGGACAGGGGTGAACACTGAAGCTTTCTTT
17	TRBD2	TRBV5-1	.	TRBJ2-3	CASTFSGAGAATDTQYF	TGCGCCAGCACCTTTAGCGGGGCGGGAGCGGCGACAGATACGCAGTATTTT
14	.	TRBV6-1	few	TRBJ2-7	CASSAGDRAYEQYF	TGTGCCAGCAGTGCGGGGGACAGAGCCTACGAGCAGTACTTC